Listed here is a single TCR beta chain. The data stem from a study of blood T cell repertoires in COVID-19. Across the study: The study drew acute and convalescent COVID-19 samples from the United States, Italy and Spain.

The repertoire was sequenced with immunoSEQ multiplex PCR; TCRdb's copy has only in-frame clones and lacks some. The repertoire holds 440,000 or so clones, approximately 90% seen once, with approximately 1.5% in the top ten. V lost 5 bases, J lost 0 bases, and 8 bases lay in between. Germline V gene data show CDR1 as ENHRY and CDR2 as SYGVKD. This CDR3 has 14 amino acids. Sequenced input: peripheral blood. This sequence was found in a woman aged 40 to 49 with COVID-19, enrolled during active disease. V is TRBV10-3 and J is TRBJ1-3; possibly TRBD1 for D (5 bases). The CDR3 DNA follows: TGTGCCATCAGTAAAGGGGTCTCTGGAAACACCATATATTTT. Translated: CAISKGVSGNTIYF.